Shown below are 27 T cell receptor beta chains from a single sample sequenced in a study of T cells after posttransplantation cyclophosphamide. The repertoire was sequenced with immunoSEQ multiplex PCR; TCRdb's copy has only in-frame clones and lacks some. The table has about 11,000 clones, 90% to 95% seen once; the top ten hold over 0.25%. What was sequenced was naive CD8+ T cells sorted from PBMCs. These receptors were collected from a man aged 30-40 years in good health and a related stem cell transplant donor.

The chain links TRBV19 to TRBJ2-1, with TRBD2 matching 13 bases. This CDR3 has 15 residues. The germline V gene has CDR1 LNHDA and CDR2 SQIVND (reference sequence). V shed 3 bases and J 9 bases; nucleotides not matched to a gene: 5. The CDR3 DNA reads TGTGCCAGTAGTATCGGGACTAGCGGGGTTACTGAGCAGTTCTTC. It codes for CASSIGTSGVTEQFF.

This rearrangement joins TRBV6-1 to TRBJ2-7; a possible D gene is TRBD1 (5 bases). CDR3 size: 14 residues. The germline V and J ends were trimmed by 1 base and 2 bases, with 9 bases remaining between them. Germline V gene data show CDR1 as MNHNS and CDR2 as SASEGT. CDR3 nucleotide sequence: TGTGCCAGCAGTGAAGACCCAGGGACCTACGAGCAGTACTTC. It codes for CASSEDPGTYEQYF.

This chain links TRBV6-1 with TRBJ1-2, with 8 bases matching TRBD1. The CDR3 has 15 amino acids. V was pared by 5 bases and J by 1 base, with 6 bases of the junction left unmatched. Germline assignment: CDR1 MNHNS and CDR2 SASEGT. In DNA, the CDR3 is TGTGCCAGCAGTATCCTGGGACAGGATAACTATGGCTACACCTTC. It codes for CASSILGQDNYGYTF.

The V call is TRBV7-6, the J call TRBJ2-1; no firm D call. There are 20 residues in the CDR3. Trimming took 0 bases from V and 0 from J, leaving 21 bases between them. Germline V gene lookup returns CDR1 SGHVS and CDR2 FNYEAQ. The CDR3 protein is CASSLASTLRHLISYNEQFF. CDR3 bases: TGTGCCAGCAGCTTAGCGTCGACGCTCCGACACCTAATCTCCTACAATGAGCAGTTCTTC.

CDR3 DNA sequence: TGTGCCAGCAGTCCGACAGGGAATGAGCAGTTCTTC. The encoded protein is CASSPTGNEQFF. V usage is TRBV27 and J usage is TRBJ2-1; 7 nucleotides align to TRBD1. This CDR3 comprises 12 residues. The junction had 2 bases not matched to a gene; V was cut back by 5 bases and J by 7 bases. The germline CDR1 and CDR2 sequences are MNHEY and SMNVEV (reference sequence).

The chain joins TRBV4-1 to TRBJ2-1; TRBD2 agrees at 9 bases. Unmatched junction bases numbered 7, after V lost 5 bases and J lost 2 bases. Germline V gene data show CDR1 as MGHRA and CDR2 as YSYEKL. This CDR3 has 16 amino acids. The CDR3 region has the DNA TGCGCCAGCAGCATGCTGACTAGCGGAACCTACAATGAGCAGTTCTTC. Its protein product is CASSMLTSGTYNEQFF.

The rearrangement uses TRBV19 and TRBJ2-3; TRBD2 aligns across 10 bases. Germline trimming cut 1 base from V and 3 bases from J; bases unmatched to any gene: 4. The germline V gene encodes CDR1 LNHDA and CDR2 SQIVND (reference sequence). This CDR3 contains 16 residues. CDR3 coding DNA: TGTGCCAGTAGTATAGGAGCGGGGGGGCCGACAGATACGCAGTATTTT. This translates into CASSIGAGGPTDTQYF.

This clone was picked up one time. The rearrangement uses TRBV4-1 and TRBJ1-3, with unresolved D. Germline V gene data show CDR1 as MGHRA and CDR2 as YSYEKL. This CDR3 spans 15 amino acids. Trimming pared 4 bases from V and 0 bases from J, leaving 10 bases between. The CDR3, as DNA: TGCGCCAGCAGCCCCGACGGAGGCTCTGGAAACACCATATATTTT. Encoded protein: CASSPDGGSGNTIYF.

The chain links TRBV6-5 to TRBJ2-1, with 11 bases fitting TRBD2. The J segment lost 4 bases and the V segment lost 6 bases, leaving 5 bases of the junction unmatched. This CDR3 has 15 amino acids. CDR1 and CDR2 from the germline V gene are MNHEY and SVGAGI. The chain's CDR3 is CASSKTSGKYNEQFF. The CDR3 DNA sequence: TGTGCCAGCAGCAAGACTAGCGGGAAGTACAATGAGCAGTTCTTC.

V gene TRBV27 combines with J gene TRBJ1-2; D call uncertain. Per the germline V gene, CDR1 is MNHEY and CDR2 is SMNVEV (reference sequence). Deletions cut 2 bases from V and 2 bases from J, with 9 bases between. The length of the CDR3 is 14 residues. CDR3: CASSLIGGNYGYTF. In DNA form, the CDR3 reads TGTGCCAGCAGTTTAATTGGAGGAAACTATGGCTACACCTTC.

This sequence joins TRBV5-4 and TRBJ2-7; 11 nucleotides agree with TRBD2. The V and J ends lost 4 bases and 1 base, in that order; junction bases with no gene match: 4. Germline V gene sequence: CDR1 SGHNT, CDR2 YYREEE (reference sequence). The CDR3 spans 15 residues. CDR3 loop: CASSMRLAGSYEQYF. The CDR3 DNA sequence: TGTGCCAGCAGCATGAGACTAGCGGGGTCCTACGAGCAGTACTTC.

The rearrangement uses TRBV27 and TRBJ2-5; D may be TRBD1 (5 bases). The end of the DNA aligns better with TRBJ2-7, so the J call may be wrong. The CDR3 spans 12 residues. Germline assignment: CDR1 MNHEY and CDR2 SMNVEV (reference sequence). The CDR3 here is CASSSHRNEQYF. The CDR3 bases are TGTGCCAGCAGTTCGCACAGGAACGAGCAGTACTTC.

This chain joins TRBV28 and TRBJ1-2, with no clear D. Germline V gives CDR1 MDHEN, CDR2 SYDVKM. Trimming stripped 6 bases from V and 3 bases from J, with 14 bases between. The CDR3 extends over 14 amino acids. The chain's CDR3 is CASRPGETYYGYTF. CDR3 nucleotide sequence: TGTGCCAGCAGACCCGGGGAAACCTACTATGGCTACACCTTC.

V gene TRBV7-9 combines with J gene TRBJ1-1, with a possible D match to TRBD1 (5 bases). Germline V gene sequence: CDR1 SEHNR, CDR2 FQNEAQ (reference sequence). This CDR3 region has 11 residues. Trimming pared 1 base from V and 11 bases from J, leaving 8 bases between. In DNA, the CDR3 is TGTGCCAGCAGCTTAGTAGGGGTCGCTTTCTTT. It translates to CASSLVGVAFF.

V usage is TRBV27 and J usage is TRBJ1-1; no clear D. Looked up from germline, CDR1 is MNHEY and CDR2 is SMNVEV (reference sequence). The V and J ends lost 7 bases and 2 bases respectively, with 17 bases between them. This CDR3 contains 15 residues. The CDR3 spells CASISLVAVNTEAFF. CDR3 nucleotide sequence: TGTGCCAGCATATCCCTAGTTGCGGTAAACACTGAAGCTTTCTTT.

The chain is built from TRBV7-9 and TRBJ2-1, with 12 bases lining up with TRBD2. The CDR3 sequence is 18 residues long. V lost 1 base and J lost 2; bases outside the gene matches: 6. CDR1 and CDR2 (germline): SEHNR, FQNEAQ (reference sequence). The CDR3 coding sequence is TGTGCCAGCAGCTTAGGACTAGCGGGGGCAAGTGCCTACAATGAGCAGTTCTTC. This gives the protein CASSLGLAGASAYNEQFF.

As to this clone: Other DNA sequences in this sample translate to the same CDR3. The CDR3 DNA is TGTGCCATCAGTGAGCCGACTAGCGGGGGGAGGGAGACCCAGTACTTC. Translating it yields CAISEPTSGGRETQYF. The chain employs TRBV10-3 and TRBJ2-5; 13 nucleotides agree with TRBD2. The CDR3 sequence is 16 residues long. The V and J ends lost 2 bases and 5 bases, in that order; junction bases with no gene match: 5. Germline V gene sequence: CDR1 ENHRY, CDR2 SYGVKD.

V and J are TRBV2 and TRBJ2-3, with a tentative D call TRBD1 (5 bases). The CDR3 length is 15 residues. Trimming removed 8 bases from V and 0 bases from J, with 15 bases in between. CDR1 is SNHLY, CDR2 FYNNEI, per germline. CDR3 DNA sequence: TGTGCCAGCGGGCAAAAGGGGTCTAGCACAGATACGCAGTATTTT. Protein product: CASGQKGSSTDTQYF.

The chain carries TRBV4-1 and TRBJ2-1; a possible D gene is TRBD2 (6 bases). This CDR3 comprises 16 residues. CDR1 is MGHRA, CDR2 YSYEKL, per germline. Trimming removed 2 bases at V and 4 bases at J, with 15 bases between. This chain's CDR3 is CASSQKELAEYNEQFF. CDR3 nucleotides: TGCGCCAGCAGCCAAAAGGAATTAGCGGAATACAATGAGCAGTTCTTC.

The rearrangement uses TRBV21-1 and TRBJ2-2; the table's D gene call, TRBD1, was not cross checked with the DNA. TRBV21-1 is recorded as a pseudogene. CDR3 length equals 14 residues. The CDR3 nucleotides are TGTGCCAGCCAAGGACAGGAGAACACCGGGGAGCTGTTTTTT. Its protein product is CASQGQENTGELFF.

The chain recombines TRBV7-9 with TRBJ1-2, with D perhaps TRBD1 (5 bases). Germline V gene sequence: CDR1 SEHNR, CDR2 FQNEAQ (reference sequence). The CDR3 spans 13 residues. Trimming cost V 4 bases and J 0 bases, with 6 bases left between them. CDR3 sequence (DNA): TGTGCCAGCAGCTCGACAGCTAACTATGGCTACACCTTC. Its translation is CASSSTANYGYTF.

This rearrangement joins TRBV29-1 to TRBJ1-1; no clear D gene. V gave up 5 bases and J gave up 2 bases, with 12 bases separating them. Looked up from germline, CDR1 is SQVTM and CDR2 is ANQGSEA. The CDR3 is 13 residues long. The CDR3 protein is CSVLTGLNTEAFF. CDR3 sequence (DNA): TGCAGCGTTCTTACCGGACTAAACACTGAAGCTTTCTTT.

The chain uses TRBV7-2 and TRBJ2-3; 9 nucleotides match TRBD1. V dropped 5 bases and J dropped 6; count of bases not matched to a gene: 15. Germline loops: CDR1 SGHTA, CDR2 FQGNSA. The CDR3 spans 17 residues. CDR3 in DNA: TGTGCCAGCAGCAAAGGCACGGGACAGGGATCTCTTGATACGCAGTATTTT. Translated: CASSKGTGQGSLDTQYF.

The rearrangement links TRBV2 to TRBJ2-3; tentatively, D is TRBD2 (7 bases). CDR1 is SNHLY and CDR2 is FYNNEI in the germline V gene. Trimming took 6 bases from V and 6 from J, leaving 16 bases between them. This CDR3 has 14 residues. For the CDR3, the DNA is TGTGCCAGCAGCTTCGGGGGGCCCGGGGATACGCAGTATTTT. This sequence encodes CASSFGGPGDTQYF.

The chain links TRBV28 to TRBJ2-7, with D possibly matching TRBD1 (5 bases). V was trimmed by 3 bases and J by 1 base, leaving 13 bases between them. The CDR3 is 15 residues long. Germline V gene lookup returns CDR1 MDHEN and CDR2 SYDVKM. CDR3 protein: CASSFRGLLSYEQYF. As DNA, the CDR3 is TGTGCCAGCAGTTTTAGGGGTTTGTTATCCTACGAGCAGTACTTC.

This clone was seen only a few times. The J gene is TRBJ1-6, the V gene TRBV10-1; D gene ambiguous. Germline V gives CDR1 WNHNN, CDR2 SYGVQD (reference sequence). V was trimmed by 4 bases and J by 9 bases, leaving 16 bases between them. There are 15 residues in the CDR3. In DNA, the CDR3 is TGCGCCAGCAGTGCTTTCTCGACGGGAAGTTCACCCCTCCACTTT. It specifies CASSAFSTGSSPLHF.

This chain uses TRBV15 with TRBJ2-7; 7 bases line up with TRBD1. The J segment lost 0 bases and the V segment lost 5 bases, leaving 4 bases of the junction unmatched. Germline CDR1 is LNHNV and CDR2 is YYDKDF (reference sequence). The CDR3 loop spans 14 amino acids. CDR3 sequence: CATSVDRSSYEQYF. DNA of the CDR3: TGTGCCACCAGCGTGGACAGGAGCTCCTACGAGCAGTACTTC.